This T cell receptor (beta chain) was profiled in a study of blood T cell repertoires in COVID-19. J was trimmed by 3 bases and V by 6 bases; bases with no gene match: 14. This CDR3 is built from 16 residues. The V gene's germline CDR1 is MNHEY and CDR2 SMNVEV (reference sequence). TCRdb's table, derived via immunoSEQ multiplex PCR, lists solely in-frame clones and lacks some. The sample lists 400,000 to 450,000 clones, roughly 88% occurring once. Sequencing was done on a sample of peripheral blood. The clonotype comes from a woman aged 25 to 39 with active or convalescent COVID-19. The chain has TRBV27 and TRBJ2-7; 7 bases align to TRBD2. CDR3 in DNA: TGTGCCAGCAGCCTCAGCCCACCTGCGGGAGTCTACGAGCAGTACTTC. This codes for CASSLSPPAGVYEQYF.